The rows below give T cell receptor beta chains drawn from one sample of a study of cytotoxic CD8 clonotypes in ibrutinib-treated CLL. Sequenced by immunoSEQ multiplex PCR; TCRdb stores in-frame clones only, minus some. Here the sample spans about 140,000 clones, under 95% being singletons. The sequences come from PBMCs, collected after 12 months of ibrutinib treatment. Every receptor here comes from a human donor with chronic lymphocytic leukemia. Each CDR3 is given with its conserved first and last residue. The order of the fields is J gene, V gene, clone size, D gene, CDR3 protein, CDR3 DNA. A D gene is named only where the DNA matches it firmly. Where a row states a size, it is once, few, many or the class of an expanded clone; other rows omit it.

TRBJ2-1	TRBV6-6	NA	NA	CASQGLLGGTYEQFF	TGTGCCAGCCAAGGTCTTCTGGGGGGCACCTATGAGCAGTTCTTC
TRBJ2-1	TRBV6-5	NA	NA	CASSYRSYNEQFF	TGTGCCAGCAGTTACAGGTCCTACAATGAGCAGTTCTTC
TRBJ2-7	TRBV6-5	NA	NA	CASSPGTRLEQYF	TGTGCCAGCAGTCCCGGGACTCGTCTCGAGCAGTACTTC
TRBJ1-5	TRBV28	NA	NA	CASSPQNQPQHF	TGTGCCAGCAGTCCCCAGAATCAGCCCCAGCATTTT
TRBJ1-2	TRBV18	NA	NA	CASRIPGRSNYGYTF	TGTGCCAGCCGAATCCCTGGCCGGTCTAACTATGGCTACACCTTC
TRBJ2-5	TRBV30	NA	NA	CAWSMGGKGQETQYF	TGTGCCTGGAGTATGGGGGGCAAGGGCCAAGAGACCCAGTACTTC
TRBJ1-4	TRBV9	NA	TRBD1	CASSGGTGAEGGVFF	TGTGCCAGCAGCGGGGGGACAGGGGCCGAAGGTGGAGTGTTTTTT
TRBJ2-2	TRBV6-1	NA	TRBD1	CASSGGQGFTGELFF	TGTGCCAGCAGTGGGGGACAGGGGTTCACCGGGGAGCTGTTTTTT
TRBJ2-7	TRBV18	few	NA	CASSPLQGYEQYF	TGTGCCAGCTCACCACTTCAGGGCTACGAGCAGTACTTC
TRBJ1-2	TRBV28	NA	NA	CASSLKSGGYTF	TGTGCCAGCAGCCTTAAGTCTGGGGGCTACACCTTC
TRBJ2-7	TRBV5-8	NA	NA	CASSLVNRPYEQYF	TGTGCCAGCAGCTTGGTCAACCGCCCCTACGAGCAGTACTTC